The 24 T cell receptor beta chains given below trace back to one sample, sequenced in a study of blood T cell repertoires in COVID-19 (dated by TCRdb to about 2020). Libraries were constructed by the immunoSEQ multiplex PCR assay. TCRdb took this table from immuneACCESS and kept in-frame rearrangements with V and J called. Such tables lack part of the clones; where checked against another copy, unresolved V genes explain under half of the gap, and the rest is unexplained. In all, the sample holds approximately 100,000 clones, and approximately 80% of those were seen once. The ten largest account for 10% to 15% of the sample. The specimen was peripheral blood. The receptor set was obtained from a human donor in a cohort sampled during active or convalescent COVID-19.

This clone was detected only a few times. This sequence joins TRBV15 and TRBJ2-7; D not certain. Trimming stripped 4 bases from V and 1 base from J, with 8 bases between. The CDR3 contains 13 residues. Germline V lookup: CDR1 LNHNV, CDR2 YYDKDF (reference sequence). The CDR3 here is CATSTERSYEQYF. DNA of the CDR3: TGTGCCACCAGCACAGAGAGATCCTACGAGCAGTACTTC.

CDR3 residues: CASSHTGREETQYF. CDR3 nucleotides: TGCGCCAGCAGCCACACCGGGAGGGAAGAGACCCAGTACTTC. V and J are TRBV5-1 and TRBJ2-5; TRBD2 agrees at 8 bases. CDR1 is SGHRS and CDR2 is YFSETQ in the germline V gene. Losses at the gene ends were 4 bases for V and 3 bases for J; bases not matched to a gene: 5. CDR3 size: 14 residues.

V gene TRBV4-2 combines with J gene TRBJ2-7; 8 bases are shared with TRBD1. Germline lookup yields CDR1 LGHNA and CDR2 YNFKEQ. Trimming cost V 4 bases and J 4 bases; bases outside gene matches: 3. The CDR3 spans 13 residues. CDR3 nucleotides: TGTGCCAGCAGCCCGACAGGGGAGTACGAGCAGTACTTC. Translated, it gives CASSPTGEYEQYF.

The chain joins TRBV3-1 (or the pseudogene TRBV3-2) to TRBJ1-2; perhaps TRBD1 as D (5 bases). Trimming cost V 2 bases and J 7 bases, with 11 bases left between them. The CDR3 is 13 residues long. The germline V gene has CDR1 LGHDT and CDR2 YNNKEL (reference sequence). The CDR3 region has the DNA TGTGCCAGCAGCCAACCACAGGTACTTGGCTACACCTTC. This encodes CASSQPQVLGYTF.

The V and J genes are TRBV5-4 and TRBJ1-2; 10 bases agree with TRBD1. The V and J ends lost 0 bases and 8 bases, in that order; junction bases with no gene match: 7. CDR1 and CDR2 from the germline V gene are SGHNT and YYREEE (reference sequence). The CDR3 runs to 15 residues. The DNA of the CDR3 is TGTGCCAGCAGCTTGGCTCGGGACAGGGGTTCCGGCTACACCTTC. It is translated as CASSLARDRGSGYTF.

The chain joins TRBV19 to TRBJ1-1, with D unresolved. Per the germline V gene, CDR1 is LNHDA and CDR2 is SQIVND (reference sequence). This CDR3 has 15 residues. Trimming pared 3 bases from V and 1 base from J, leaving 12 bases between. CDR3 in DNA: TGTGCCAGTAGTATCTCCCATCGGGGGAACACTGAAGCTTTCTTT. Residues: CASSISHRGNTEAFF.

The rearrangement uses TRBV12-5 and TRBJ2-2; no definite D call. Germline-derived CDR1 and CDR2 are LGHNT and FRNRAP. This CDR3 has 19 residues. V dropped 4 bases and J dropped 4 bases, with 25 bases sitting between them. The CDR3 here is CASGWISVPVASSTGELFF. DNA for the CDR3: TGTGCTAGTGGTTGGATTTCGGTTCCGGTAGCAAGTTCCACCGGGGAGCTGTTTTTT.

The rearrangement uses TRBV9 and TRBJ2-3; D might be TRBD1 (7 bases). Germline V CDR1 and CDR2: SGDLS, YYNGEE. There are 14 residues in the CDR3. With 8 bases removed from V and 0 bases from J, the gap between germline ends came to 13 bases. CDR3 sequence reads: CARGRDSSTDTQYF. The CDR3 DNA follows: TGTGCCAGGGGGCGGGACAGTAGCACAGATACGCAGTATTTT.

The rearrangement joins TRBV9 to TRBJ1-4, with 9 bases lining up with TRBD1. Germline lookup yields CDR1 SGDLS and CDR2 YYNGEE. The V and J ends lost 3 bases and 6 bases, in that order; junction bases with no gene match: 6. The CDR3 runs 15 residues. The CDR3 region has the DNA TGTGCCAGCAGCGCGTTGGGACAGGGTGATGAAAAACTGTTTTTT. Translating gives CASSALGQGDEKLFF.

The rearrangement joins TRBV11-3 to TRBJ1-1, with D unclear. V was cut by 3 bases and J by 0 bases, with 8 bases left in between. CDR3 length equals 14 residues. Germline CDR1 SGHNT, CDR2 YENEEA. The CDR3 reads CASSFGHMNTEAFF. CDR3 bases: TGTGCCAGCAGCTTTGGGCATATGAACACTGAAGCTTTCTTT.

The rearrangement joins TRBV6-5 to TRBJ1-4, with 7 bases identical to TRBD1. The CDR3 runs 14 residues. CDR1 is MNHEY, CDR2 SVGAGI, per germline. Trimming removed 8 bases from V and 8 bases from J; junction bases left unmatched: 11. The CDR3 region is CASGGDREGEKLFF. DNA for the CDR3: TGTGCCAGCGGGGGAGACAGGGAAGGCGAAAAACTGTTTTTT.

The genes are TRBV12-3 or TRBV12-4 and TRBJ1-3; no clear D gene. The CDR3 consists of 13 residues. Trimming left V 4 bases short and J 3 bases short, with 7 bases between. The CDR3 nucleotides read TGTGCCAGCAGTTCAATCATTGGAAACACCATATATTTT. It specifies CASSSIIGNTIYF.

This sequence joins TRBV6-6 and TRBJ1-3; D is possibly TRBD1 (6 bases). Between the trimmed V and J ends, which lost 6 bases and 1 base, there was a span of 10 bases. CDR3 length: 14 residues. Looked up from germline, CDR1 is MNHNY and CDR2 is SVGAGI (reference sequence). The CDR3 loop reads CASSKTGSGNTIYF. DNA for the CDR3: TGTGCCAGCAGCAAAACAGGGTCTGGAAACACCATATATTTT.

This clone appeared a few times. V usage is TRBV11-2 and J usage is TRBJ1-5; weak D call: TRBD1 (5 bases). This CDR3 comprises 14 residues. CDR1 SGHAT and CDR2 FQNNGV come from the germline V gene. The ends were cut back, 7 bases at V and 7 bases at J, with 17 bases in the middle. CDR3 sequence (DNA): TGTGCCAGCAATATACAGGTCGCCCCGCAGCCCCAGCATTTT. This sequence encodes CASNIQVAPQPQHF.

Only one count was recorded for this clone. Written as DNA, the CDR3 is TGTGCCAGCAGTTCGGACAGGGGGGGCTCCTACGAGCAGTACTTC. Translation: CASSSDRGGSYEQYF. The rearrangement links TRBV6-2 or TRBV6-3 to TRBJ2-7; 10 bases line up with TRBD1. V shed 4 bases, J shed 0 bases, and the junction held 3 bases outside the gene matches. The germline V gene encodes CDR1 MNHEY and CDR2 SVGEGT. The CDR3 is 15 residues long.

The chain links TRBV11-3 to TRBJ2-7; maybe TRBD1 (6 bases). V was clipped by 5 bases and J by 0 bases, with 11 bases between them. CDR3 length: 14 residues. From germline, CDR1 is SGHNT and CDR2 YENEEA. The CDR3 DNA reads TGTGCCAGCAGCCATCGACAGGACTCCTACGAGCAGTACTTC. Its protein product is CASSHRQDSYEQYF.

CDR3 DNA: TGTGCCAGCAGCCTCTTAGCGGGGGGGACCTACAATGAGCAGTTCTTC. Translation: CASSLLAGGTYNEQFF. The V call is TRBV3-1 (or the pseudogene TRBV3-2), the J call TRBJ2-1; TRBD2 matches at 11 bases. The CDR3 length is 16 residues. The germline CDR1 and CDR2 sequences are LGHDT and YNNKEL (reference sequence). V trimming: 4 bases; J trimming: 2 bases; junction bases outside the gene matches: 4.

This chain connects TRBV9 to TRBJ2-3; no clear D gene. Between the trimmed V and J ends, which lost 0 bases and 0 bases, there was a span of 14 bases. Germline assignment: CDR1 SGDLS and CDR2 YYNGEE. The CDR3 loop spans 17 amino acids. The CDR3 DNA is TGTGCCAGCAGCGTAGAGACTCATAGAGATAGCACAGATACGCAGTATTTT. This sequence encodes CASSVETHRDSTDTQYF.

This clone is a singleton in its sample. V and J are TRBV5-1 and TRBJ1-2; no reliable D call. Deletions cut 4 bases from V and 2 bases from J, with 12 bases between. Per germline, CDR1 SGHRS and CDR2 YFSETQ. The CDR3 totals 14 residues. This chain's CDR3 is CASSPEAGNYGYTF. The CDR3 DNA reads as TGCGCCAGCAGCCCGGAGGCGGGAAACTATGGCTACACCTTC.

The gene calls are TRBV14 and TRBJ2-7; unclear D gene. V was cut by 4 bases and J by 3 bases, with 7 bases left in between. CDR3 length equals 12 residues. Germline V gene data show CDR1 as SGHDN and CDR2 as FVKESK. CDR3 nucleotide sequence: TGTGCCAGCAGCCCCAGGAACTACGAGCAGTACTTC. Translation: CASSPRNYEQYF.

The gene calls are TRBV19 and TRBJ1-5; TRBD1 aligns across 8 bases. The germline CDR1 and CDR2 sequences are LNHDA and SQIVND (reference sequence). The V gene end was trimmed by 5 bases and the J gene end by 6 bases; junction bases not matched to a gene: 9. The CDR3 is made up of 15 amino acids. The CDR3 nucleotides are TGTGCCAGTAGTCCAGCGACAGGGGCGTTTCAGCCCCAGCATTTT. This sequence encodes CASSPATGAFQPQHF.

The V gene is TRBV10-3, the J gene TRBJ1-5; tentatively, D is TRBD1 (6 bases). This CDR3 comprises 15 residues. Germline CDR1 is ENHRY and CDR2 is SYGVKD. Trimming removed 6 bases from V and 7 bases from J, with 19 bases in between. CDR3 sequence: CAISDAKQGVQPQHF. CDR3 sequence (DNA): TGTGCCATCAGCGACGCGAAACAGGGTGTGCAGCCCCAGCATTTT.

This rearrangement joins TRBV18 to TRBJ1-5, with D perhaps matching TRBD1 (5 bases). The germline V and J ends were trimmed by 2 bases and 5 bases, with 13 bases remaining between them. Germline V lookup: CDR1 KGHSH, CDR2 LQKENI. The CDR3 runs to 15 residues. The CDR3 nucleotides are TGTGCCAGCTCACCAGCAAGGACACCTGATCAGCCCCAGCATTTT. Residues: CASSPARTPDQPQHF.

V and J are TRBV2 and TRBJ2-2, with D tentatively TRBD1 (5 bases). Trimming pared 8 bases from V and 0 bases from J, leaving 10 bases between. There are 14 residues in the CDR3. Germline V lookup: CDR1 SNHLY, CDR2 FYNNEI. This chain's CDR3 is CASRGATNTGELFF. As DNA, the CDR3 is TGTGCCAGCCGTGGGGCTACGAACACCGGGGAGCTGTTTTTT.